One and the same sample provided the 22 T cell receptor beta chains below, sequenced in a study of blood T cell repertoires in COVID-19. Sequencing was performed with immunoSEQ multiplex PCR; in TCRdb, only in-frame clones are kept and a portion is missing. This table has about 230,000 clones, over 75% appearing once. Specimen: peripheral blood. The receptors stem from a woman older than 75 with acute or convalescent COVID-19.

The chain joins TRBV10-3 to TRBJ2-2; no clear D gene. The CDR3 loop spans 12 amino acids. Trimming stripped 6 bases from V and 2 bases from J, with 4 bases between. Germline V gene lookup returns CDR1 ENHRY and CDR2 SYGVKD. The CDR3 spells CAIRRNTGELFF. The CDR3 nucleotides read TGTGCCATCAGGAGAAACACCGGGGAGCTGTTTTTT.

Of note for this clone: At the DNA level, this CDR3 is encoded by other sequences in the same sample as well. This chain links TRBV5-1 with TRBJ1-1, with 7 bases that match TRBD1. CDR3 length equals 14 residues. CDR1 is SGHRS and CDR2 is YFSETQ in the germline V gene. Trimming at V came to 4 bases and at J to 1 base, leaving 4 bases not matched to a gene. The CDR3 DNA reads as TGCGCCAGCAGCCCCCGACAGGGGAACACTGAAGCTTTCTTT. Translation: CASSPRQGNTEAFF.

The V gene is TRBV28, the J gene TRBJ1-2; D may be TRBD1 (5 bases). V lost 8 bases, J lost 4 bases, and 17 bases lay in between. The CDR3 runs 14 residues. Looked up from germline, CDR1 is MDHEN and CDR2 is SYDVKM. Here the CDR3 reads CASGSGGNFYGYTF. For the CDR3, the DNA is TGTGCCAGCGGTTCCGGGGGGAACTTCTATGGCTACACCTTC.

The chain uses TRBV7-2 and TRBJ2-1, with TRBD2 as a possible D gene (6 bases). Germline V gene sequence: CDR1 SGHTA, CDR2 FQGNSA. V was cut by 6 bases and J by 0 bases, with 15 bases left in between. This CDR3 region has 16 residues. The CDR3 coding sequence is TGTGCCAGCAGGACTAGTAGCGGCCTCTCCTACAATGAGCAGTTCTTC. This sequence encodes CASRTSSGLSYNEQFF.

The rearrangement uses TRBV5-5 and TRBJ2-5, with 9 bases fitting TRBD2. After removal of 0 bases from V and 4 bases from J, the junction contained 16 bases not matched to a gene. This CDR3 contains 19 residues. CDR1 SGHKS and CDR2 YYEKEE come from the germline V gene (reference sequence). The CDR3 loop is CASSLADRGSGGPRETQYF. As DNA, the CDR3 is TGTGCCAGCAGCTTGGCCGATCGTGGTAGCGGGGGACCAAGAGAGACCCAGTACTTC. Full variable domain (missing parts from reference TRBV5-5 and TRBJ2-5): DAGVTQSPTHLIKTRGQQVTLRCSPISGHKSVSWYQQVLGQGPQFIFQYYEKEERGRGNFPDRFSARQFPNYSSELNVNALLLGDSALYLCASSLADRGSGGPRETQYFGPGTRLLVL.

This rearrangement joins TRBV2 to TRBJ2-7; 9 nucleotides agree with TRBD2. The CDR3 runs to 17 residues. CDR1 SNHLY and CDR2 FYNNEI come from the germline V gene. After removal of 4 bases from V and 1 base from J, the junction contained 11 bases not matched to a gene. The CDR3 region is CASSGGIAGVNSYEQYF. The CDR3 nucleotides read TGTGCCAGCAGTGGAGGTATAGCGGGGGTCAATTCCTACGAGCAGTACTTC. The complete variable domain, with remaining parts taken from reference TRBV2 and TRBJ2-7, reads EPEVTQTPSHQVTQMGQEVILRCVPISNHLYFYWYRQILGQKVEFLVSFYNNEISEKSEIFDDQFSVERPDGSNFTLKIRSTKLEDSAMYFCASSGGIAGVNSYEQYFGPGTRLTVT.

The rearrangement links TRBV3-1 (or the pseudogene TRBV3-2) to TRBJ1-1, with 7 bases matching TRBD1. The CDR3 loop spans 12 amino acids. Germline CDR1 is LGHDT and CDR2 is YNNKEL (reference sequence). J lost 5 bases, V lost 5 bases, and 2 bases had no gene match. The CDR3 DNA reads TGTGCCAGCAGCAAGGGGGCTACTGAAGCTTTCTTT. Encoded protein: CASSKGATEAFF.

The chain recombines TRBV28 with TRBJ1-2, with a possible D match to TRBD1 (6 bases). CDR3 length equals 12 residues. The germline gives CDR1 MDHEN, CDR2 SYDVKM. V was trimmed by 3 bases and J by 10 bases, leaving 12 bases between them. Here the CDR3 DNA reads TGTGCCAGCAGTTTCAGGGGAAGTAACTACACCTTC. This translates into CASSFRGSNYTF.

V gene TRBV7-2 combines with J gene TRBJ1-6; maybe TRBD1 (5 bases). The CDR3 runs 18 residues. Germline values: CDR1 SGHTA, CDR2 FQGNSA. Trimming took 0 bases from V and 10 from J, leaving 22 bases between them. The CDR3: CASSLAPSGLEASSPLHF. The CDR3 DNA reads as TGTGCCAGCAGCTTAGCCCCCTCGGGACTCGAGGCGTCCTCACCCCTCCACTTT.

The chain employs TRBV10-3 and TRBJ1-1, with D tentatively TRBD1 (5 bases). Germline V gene sequence: CDR1 ENHRY, CDR2 SYGVKD. There are 15 residues in the CDR3. V dropped 3 bases and J dropped 0 bases, with 11 bases sitting between them. CDR3 sequence: CAISDGSGMNTEAFF. CDR3 DNA sequence: TGTGCCATCAGTGACGGGTCAGGGATGAACACTGAAGCTTTCTTT.

Written as DNA, the CDR3 is TGTGCCAGCAGCAGTCCCGAGGAGACCCAGTACTTC. Its translation: CASSSPEETQYF. V gene TRBV4-2 combines with J gene TRBJ2-5; D is uncertain. Per germline, CDR1 LGHNA and CDR2 YNFKEQ. Trimming stripped 5 bases from V and 5 bases from J, with 9 bases between. The CDR3 has 12 amino acids.

In its sample, this clone was seen many times. The chain couples TRBV7-6 to TRBJ2-7; the match to TRBD1 covers 8 bases. This CDR3 has 16 amino acids. V lost 4 bases, J lost 3 bases, and 11 bases stayed unmatched. Germline V CDR1 and CDR2: SGHVS, FNYEAQ. The CDR3: CASSSRQGLIFYEQYF. The CDR3 nucleotides are TGTGCCAGCAGCTCGCGACAGGGGCTGATATTCTACGAGCAGTACTTC.

The V call is TRBV18, the J call TRBJ1-2; maybe TRBD1 (5 bases). Germline CDR1 KGHSH, CDR2 LQKENI. V was trimmed by 1 base and J by 4 bases, leaving 10 bases between them. The CDR3 runs 14 residues. This chain's CDR3 is CASSPQGGVYGYTF. The CDR3 bases are TGTGCCAGCTCACCACAGGGAGGGGTCTATGGCTACACCTTC.

The rearrangement links TRBV19 to TRBJ1-1, with a tentative D call TRBD1 (6 bases). Trimming pared 6 bases from V and 4 bases from J, leaving 15 bases between. This CDR3 has 14 amino acids. Germline-derived CDR1 and CDR2 are LNHDA and SQIVND (reference sequence). This CDR3 reads CASRKQGVITEAFF. The CDR3 coding sequence is TGTGCCAGTAGAAAACAGGGAGTGATCACTGAAGCTTTCTTT.

This sequence joins TRBV6-5 and TRBJ1-5, with a tentative D call TRBD1 (6 bases). Per germline, CDR1 MNHEY and CDR2 SVGAGI. Trimming cost V 6 bases and J 7 bases, with 19 bases left between them. The CDR3 is made up of 15 amino acids. The CDR3 DNA reads as TGTGCCAGCAGCCACTCGGGGGGGGCTAGGCAGCCCCAGCATTTT. It is translated as CASSHSGGARQPQHF.

This sequence joins TRBV6-5 and TRBJ2-3; possibly TRBD2 for D (7 bases). V was shortened by 3 bases and J by 6 bases, with 13 bases between the two germline ends. This CDR3 region has 14 residues. The germline V gene encodes CDR1 MNHEY and CDR2 SVGAGI. DNA of the CDR3: TGTGCCAGCAGTTATGTGCGGGGGCGGGATACGCAGTATTTT. It is translated as CASSYVRGRDTQYF.

This chain joins TRBV28 and TRBJ1-2, with TRBD1 matching 7 bases. The length of the CDR3 is 13 residues. V shed 3 bases, J shed 6 bases, and the junction held 4 bases outside the gene matches. Germline V gene sequence: CDR1 MDHEN, CDR2 SYDVKM. The DNA of the CDR3 is TGTGCCAGCAGTTTGGGGCAGGGGGATGGCTACACCTTC. This translates into CASSLGQGDGYTF.

The chain recombines TRBV5-1 with TRBJ2-7; 8 bases map to TRBD2. The germline V gene encodes CDR1 SGHRS and CDR2 YFSETQ. Unmatched junction bases numbered 12, after V lost 0 bases and J lost 7 bases. The length of the CDR3 is 16 residues. The CDR3 region is CASSLEVMWGLGEQYF. CDR3 nucleotide sequence: TGCGCCAGCAGCTTGGAGGTTATGTGGGGACTAGGGGAGCAGTACTTC. The full variable domain, rest sourced from reference TRBV5-1 and TRBJ2-7, is KAGVTQTPRYLIKTRGQQVTLSCSPISGHRSVSWYQQTPGQGLQFLFEYFSETQRNKGNFPGRFSGRQFSNSRSEMNVSTLELGDSALYLCASSLEVMWGLGEQYFGPGTRLTVT.

This chain connects TRBV3-1 (or the pseudogene TRBV3-2) to TRBJ1-2; 7 bases are a match to TRBD1. The germline V gene encodes CDR1 LGHDT and CDR2 YNNKEL (reference sequence). Trimming took 6 bases from V and 6 from J; bases not matched to a gene: 7. This CDR3 region has 13 residues. CDR3 residues: CASSERQGHGYTF. The CDR3 DNA reads as TGTGCCAGCAGTGAAAGACAGGGCCATGGCTACACCTTC.

The chain uses TRBV7-3 and TRBJ2-3, with D possibly being TRBD1 (5 bases). In germline, CDR1 is SGHTA, CDR2 FQGTGA. Trimming took off 8 bases at V and 0 bases at J, with 15 bases between the two ends. The CDR3 is made up of 15 amino acids. The CDR3: CASSKGFSSTDTQYF. In nucleotides, the CDR3 is TGTGCCAGCTCTAAGGGGTTTTCTAGCACAGATACGCAGTATTTT.

This clone has a single count. The chain is built from TRBV28 and TRBJ1-1; TRBD1 agrees at 8 bases. The CDR3 contains 13 residues. Germline V gives CDR1 MDHEN, CDR2 SYDVKM. Trimming took 7 bases from V and 11 from J; bases not matched to a gene: 12. DNA of the CDR3: TGTGCCAGCAACCCGCGGACAGGGTCTGGTGCTTTCTTT. Translating it yields CASNPRTGSGAFF. The entire variable domain, with the rest obtained from reference TRBV28 and TRBJ1-1, is as follows: DVKVTQSSRYLVKRTGEKVFLECVQDMDHENMFWYRQDPGLGLRLIYFSYDVKMKEKGDIPEGYSVSREKKERFSLILESASTNQTSMYLCASNPRTGSGAFFGQGTRLTVV.

V and J are TRBV28 and TRBJ1-1, with 8 bases that match TRBD1. The CDR3 is 15 amino acids. Germline lookup yields CDR1 MDHEN and CDR2 SYDVKM. V lost 7 bases, J lost 5 bases, and 12 bases stayed unmatched. CDR3 residues: CASIRSGGEVTEAFF. Written as DNA, the CDR3 is TGTGCCAGCATCCGTTCAGGGGGCGAGGTGACTGAAGCTTTCTTT.